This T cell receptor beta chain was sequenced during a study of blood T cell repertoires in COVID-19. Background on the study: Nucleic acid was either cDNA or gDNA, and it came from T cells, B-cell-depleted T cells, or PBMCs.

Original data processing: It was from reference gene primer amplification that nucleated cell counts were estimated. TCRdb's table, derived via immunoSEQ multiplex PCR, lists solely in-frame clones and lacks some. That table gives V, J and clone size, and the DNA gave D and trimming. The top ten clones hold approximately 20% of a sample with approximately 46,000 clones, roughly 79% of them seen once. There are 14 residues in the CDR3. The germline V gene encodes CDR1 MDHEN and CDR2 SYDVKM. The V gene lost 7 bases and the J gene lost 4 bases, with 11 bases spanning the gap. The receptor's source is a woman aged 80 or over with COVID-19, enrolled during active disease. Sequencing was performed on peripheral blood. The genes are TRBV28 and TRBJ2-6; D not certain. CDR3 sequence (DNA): TGTGCCAGCATCCCAGGCCAGGGGGCCAACGTCCTGACTTTC. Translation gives CASIPGQGANVLTF. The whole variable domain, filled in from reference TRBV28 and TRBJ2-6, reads DVKVTQSSRYLVKRTGEKVFLECVQDMDHENMFWYRQDPGLGLRLIYFSYDVKMKEKGDIPEGYSVSREKKERFSLILESASTNQTSMYLCASIPGQGANVLTFGAGSRLTVL.